The following is a T cell receptor beta chain sequence with its context. This entry belongs to a study of T cells in Graves' hyperthyroidism and ophthalmopathy. The overall study: It was at initial diagnosis, before any treatment, that peripheral blood was collected.

Trimming pared 0 bases from V and 7 bases from J, leaving 15 bases between. The CDR3 sequence is 15 residues long. Germline loops: CDR1 MGHRA, CDR2 YSYEKL. Exclusion of patients followed from uncontrolled infection, other autoimmune disease, pregnancy or lactation. The TCR beta CDR3 regions underwent amplification using RNA transcripts as the source. The TCR CDR3 first-round RT-PCR relied on the HTBI primer set. TCRdb reprocessed the multiplex PCR reads via MiXCR and lists one record per CDR3 protein. The table records about 530,000 distinct CDR3 sequences, 17% of them present only once. The chain joins TRBV4-1 to TRBJ1-2, with D maybe TRBD1 (5 bases). Sequencing was done on a sample of blood. The receptor comes from a woman aged 18-30 years with Graves' ophthalmopathy. The CDR3 spells CASSQEGSGGGGYTF. CDR3 nucleotides: TGCGCCAGCAGCCAAGAAGGATCGGGGGGAGGTGGCTACACCTTC.